What follows are 30 T cell receptor beta chains derived from one specimen sequenced in a study of cytomegalovirus exposure and HLA in healthy donors. Both 60 Vbeta primers and 13 Jbeta primers went into the PCR. Assay used: immunoSEQ multiplex PCR; TCRdb lists only in-frame clones, some missing. Of roughly 140,000 clones listed, 80% to 85% are singletons. The source material was PBMCs. The receptors were gathered from a male donor in good health and CMV-seronegative.

The J gene is TRBJ2-7, the V gene TRBV13; 9 nucleotides agree with TRBD2. V was clipped by 7 bases and J by 3 bases; unmatched bases: 10. The CDR3 sequence is 15 residues long. Germline values: CDR1 PRHDT, CDR2 FYEKMQ (reference sequence). DNA of the CDR3: TGTGCCAGCATTAGCGGGAGTCCCTCTGACTACGAGCAGTACTTC. Translating gives CASISGSPSDYEQYF. The variable domain in full, with the rest retrieved from reference TRBV13 and TRBJ2-7, is AAGVIQSPRHLIKEKRETATLKCYPIPRHDTVYWYQQGPGQDPQFLISFYEKMQSDKGSIPDRFSAQQFSDYHSELNMSSLELGDSALYFCASISGSPSDYEQYFGPGTRLTVT.

As for this clone: One junction end disagrees with the germline gene, perhaps due to a read error. The rearrangement joins TRBV7-9 to TRBJ2-2, with D possibly matching TRBD2 (6 bases). Germline CDR1 reads SEHNR; CDR2 reads FQNEAQ (reference sequence). CDR3 length: 17 amino acids. CDR3 sequence reads: CSSSLADTEPHTGELFF. CDR3 DNA: TGTTCCAGCAGCTTAGCGGACACCGAACCCCACACCGGGGAGCTGTTTTTT.

The chain uses TRBV9 and TRBJ2-5, with a possible D match to TRBD2 (5 bases). Deletions cut 1 base from V and 5 bases from J, with 12 bases between. Germline loops: CDR1 SGDLS, CDR2 YYNGEE. The CDR3 is 14 residues long. CDR3 loop: CASSVTDSGETQYF. In DNA, the CDR3 is TGTGCCAGCAGCGTAACGGACTCGGGGGAGACCCAGTACTTC.

The chain joins TRBV5-6 to TRBJ2-1; a possible D gene is TRBD1 (5 bases). V lost 4 bases, J lost 0 bases, and 11 bases lay in between. From germline, CDR1 is SGHDT and CDR2 YYEEEE. There are 15 residues in the CDR3. This chain's CDR3 is CASSPTESSYNEQFF. In DNA, the CDR3 is TGTGCCAGCAGCCCGACAGAGAGCTCCTACAATGAGCAGTTCTTC.

This clone was counted once. The chain carries TRBV7-2 and TRBJ2-1; 9 bases fit TRBD2. Trimming cost V 5 bases and J 0 bases; bases outside gene matches: 11. Germline V gene data show CDR1 as SGHTA and CDR2 as FQGNSA. There are 18 residues in the CDR3. The CDR3 spells CASSPQGGAGGSYNEQFF. The CDR3, as DNA: TGTGCCAGCAGCCCTCAAGGGGGAGCGGGAGGCTCCTACAATGAGCAGTTCTTC.

V is TRBV18 and J is TRBJ2-6; D may be TRBD2 (6 bases). V shed 6 bases and J shed 0 bases, with 15 bases lying between them. The CDR3 covers 17 residues. From germline, CDR1 is KGHSH and CDR2 LQKENI. CDR3 in amino acids: CASSLFPGDSGANVLTF. CDR3 DNA: TGTGCCAGCTCCCTCTTCCCGGGGGACTCTGGGGCCAACGTCCTGACTTTC. The complete variable domain, with remaining parts taken from reference TRBV18 and TRBJ2-6, reads NAGVMQNPRHLVRRRGQEARLRCSPMKGHSHVYWYRQLPEEGLKFMVYLQKENIIDESGMPKERFSAEFPKEGPSILRIQQVVRGDSAAYFCASSLFPGDSGANVLTFGAGSRLTVL.

The V call is TRBV28, the J call TRBJ2-5, with TRBD2 matching 9 bases. This CDR3 is built from 16 residues. Germline-derived CDR1 and CDR2 are MDHEN and SYDVKM. V dropped 8 bases and J dropped 3; count of bases not matched to a gene: 13. The CDR3 region is CASSPALAGPKETQYF. CDR3 in DNA: TGTGCCAGCTCCCCGGCGCTAGCGGGACCGAAAGAGACCCAGTACTTC.

The chain links TRBV7-2 to TRBJ2-3; 8 positions match TRBD2. CDR1 and CDR2 (germline): SGHTA, FQGNSA. CDR3 length: 15 amino acids. V was pared by 5 bases and J by 1 base, with 5 bases of the junction left unmatched. The CDR3 DNA is TGTGCCAGCAGCCCTAGCGGGTCTGGCACAGATACGCAGTATTTT. It specifies CASSPSGSGTDTQYF.

As for this clone: One junction end does not reproduce the germline sequence, and a read error may be involved. The chain carries TRBV7-9 and TRBJ2-1, with a possible D match to TRBD1 (5 bases). Per germline, CDR1 SEHNR and CDR2 FQNEAQ (reference sequence). The CDR3 has 12 amino acids. Written as DNA, the CDR3 is TGTTCCAGCAAAGGGGTCTACAATGAGCAGTTCTTC. It yields the protein CSSKGVYNEQFF.

The V and J genes are TRBV6-6 and TRBJ2-3; D gene ambiguous. The CDR3 spans 15 residues. The germline CDR1 and CDR2 sequences are MNHNY and SVGAGI (reference sequence). Trimming cost V 0 bases and J 1 base, with 8 bases left between them. CDR3 protein: CASSYSSPGTDTQYF. The CDR3 nucleotides read TGTGCCAGCAGTTACTCGAGCCCGGGCACAGATACGCAGTATTTT.

This clone was seen once. This chain links TRBV5-4 with TRBJ1-2; the match to TRBD1 covers 9 bases. V lost 2 bases, J lost 5 bases, and 7 bases stayed unmatched. Germline CDR1 reads SGHNT; CDR2 reads YYREEE (reference sequence). The CDR3 runs to 15 residues. CDR3 protein: CASSFKGQGRYGYTF. CDR3 nucleotides: TGTGCCAGCAGCTTTAAAGGACAGGGGCGTTATGGCTACACCTTC.

The V and J genes are TRBV7-9 and TRBJ2-3, with no clear D. Trimming cost V 0 bases and J 0 bases, with 16 bases left between them. Looked up from germline, CDR1 is SEHNR and CDR2 is FQNEAQ (reference sequence). This CDR3 is built from 18 residues. The CDR3 DNA reads as TGTGCCAGCAGCTTAGCGATAGCTAGGAGAGGCAGCACAGATACGCAGTATTTT. Encoded protein: CASSLAIARRGSTDTQYF.

This clone was counted a single time. The chain is built from TRBV6-6 and TRBJ1-1; tentatively, D is TRBD1 (5 bases). V lost 5 bases to trimming and J lost 3 bases, with 19 bases between them. The V gene's germline CDR1 is MNHNY and CDR2 SVGAGI (reference sequence). The CDR3 is 16 residues long. This CDR3 is CASSLQRTGKHTEAFF. The CDR3 DNA reads TGTGCCAGCAGTCTCCAACGAACAGGTAAACACACTGAAGCTTTCTTT.

As for this clone: The same CDR3 is also encoded by other DNA sequences in this sample. The DNA for the CDR3 is TGCGCCAGTATGCAGGGGCCTAGGGAGCAGTACTTC. Translation: CASMQGPREQYF. This chain links TRBV10-1 with TRBJ2-7; D is perhaps TRBD1 (6 bases). Germline V gene data show CDR1 as WNHNN and CDR2 as SYGVQD (reference sequence). The V gene lost 9 bases and the J gene lost 7 bases, with 16 bases spanning the gap. This CDR3 region has 12 residues.

Here the CDR3 reads CAISGTERGGSSYNEQFF. The CDR3 DNA is TGTGCCATCAGTGGGACTGAGCGGGGGGGCAGCTCCTACAATGAGCAGTTCTTC. The chain couples TRBV10-3 to TRBJ2-1; 10 bases match TRBD2. The CDR3 runs to 18 residues. The V segment lost 4 bases and the J segment 0 bases; nucleotides outside the gene matches: 9. CDR1 is ENHRY and CDR2 is SYGVKD in the germline V gene.

The genes are TRBV27 and TRBJ2-5; 8 bases map to TRBD1. The J call could be wrong; TRBJ2-7 is a better fit for the DNA end. The CDR3 length is 17 residues. Germline V CDR1 and CDR2: MNHEY, SMNVEV (reference sequence). The CDR3 coding sequence is TGTGCCAGCAGTTTCAGTTATGACAGGGGACTCTCCTACGAGCAGTACTTC. The encoded protein is CASSFSYDRGLSYEQYF.

The rearrangement uses TRBV7-8 and TRBJ1-5; D is unclear. This CDR3 contains 13 residues. The germline CDR1 and CDR2 sequences are SGHVS and FQNEAQ. The V end was cut by 3 bases, the J end by 6 bases, with 9 bases between. The CDR3 DNA is TGTGCCAGCAGCTTCTCAGGCACTCAGCCCCAGCATTTT. It encodes CASSFSGTQPQHF.

The count of this clone is one. The J gene is TRBJ2-7, the V gene TRBV7-2, with 8 bases fitting TRBD2. J gave up 5 bases and V 1 base, and 13 bases lay outside the gene matches. CDR1 is SGHTA, CDR2 FQGNSA, per germline. The CDR3 extends over 17 amino acids. DNA of the CDR3: TGTGCCAGCAGCTTAGACGGGGGGGGGACAACTCTCGACGAGCAGTACTTC. Its protein is CASSLDGGGTTLDEQYF.

The chain recombines TRBV10-3 with TRBJ1-1; 9 nucleotides line up with TRBD1. Per germline, CDR1 ENHRY and CDR2 SYGVKD. CDR3 length equals 15 residues. V trimming: 2 bases; J trimming: 0 bases; junction bases outside the gene matches: 1. The CDR3 DNA reads as TGTGCCATCAGTGAGGGACAGGGGATGAACACTGAAGCTTTCTTT. This sequence encodes CAISEGQGMNTEAFF.

The V and J genes are TRBV28 and TRBJ2-5; weak D call: TRBD1 (6 bases). CDR3 size: 16 residues. Between the trimmed V and J ends, which lost 3 bases and 3 bases, there was a span of 17 bases. CDR1 is MDHEN, CDR2 SYDVKM, per germline. The CDR3 here is CASSFLGGEQKETQYF. CDR3 nucleotide sequence: TGTGCCAGCAGTTTTTTAGGGGGTGAGCAGAAAGAGACCCAGTACTTC. The whole variable domain, remainder taken from reference TRBV28 and TRBJ2-5, is DVKVTQSSRYLVKRTGEKVFLECVQDMDHENMFWYRQDPGLGLRLIYFSYDVKMKEKGDIPEGYSVSREKKERFSLILESASTNQTSMYLCASSFLGGEQKETQYFGPGTRLLVL.

Remarks on this clone: A junction boundary mismatches the germline segment, possibly from a read error. CDR3 bases: TGCGCCAGCACCTTGGTCAGCAGGGATTCACCCCTCCACTTT. Its protein is CASTLVSRDSPLHF. The V gene is TRBV5-1, the J gene TRBJ1-6, with a possible D match to TRBD1 (5 bases). The CDR3 is 14 residues long. Germline CDR1 reads SGHRS; CDR2 reads YFSETQ.

The V and J genes are TRBV25-1 and TRBJ1-2; 8 bases are a match to TRBD1. With 5 bases clipped from V and 3 bases from J, the junction kept 5 bases outside the gene matches. Germline V lookup: CDR1 MGHDK, CDR2 SYGVNS. CDR3 size: 14 residues. The CDR3 nucleotides read TGTGCCAGCAGTTCAGACAGGGGTGACTATGGCTACACCTTC. Translated, it gives CASSSDRGDYGYTF.

This chain connects TRBV5-8 to TRBJ2-2; 10 positions match TRBD1. Germline V CDR1 and CDR2: SGHTS, YDEGEE. This CDR3 is built from 16 residues. Germline trimming cut 3 bases from V and 4 bases from J; bases unmatched to any gene: 6. The CDR3, as DNA: TGTGCCAGCAGCTCACCACGACAGGGGGCCACCGGGGAGCTGTTTTTT. As protein: CASSSPRQGATGELFF.

The V gene is TRBV30, the J gene TRBJ2-1; 8 bases fit TRBD2. Germline lookup yields CDR1 GTSNPN and CDR2 SVGIG (reference sequence). The CDR3 consists of 16 residues. V dropped 2 bases and J dropped 5; count of bases not matched to a gene: 11. CDR3 in DNA: TGTGCCTGGAGTTTAGCGGGGCGGGGGGTCGACAATGAGCAGTTCTTC. It codes for CAWSLAGRGVDNEQFF.

V usage is TRBV10-3 and J usage is TRBJ1-2; D not resolved. The CDR3 consists of 10 residues. The V gene's germline CDR1 is ENHRY and CDR2 SYGVKD. V lost 9 bases to trimming and J lost 7 bases, with 9 bases between them. As DNA, the CDR3 is TGTGCCATGCGTATAGCTGGCTACACCTTC. It translates to CAMRIAGYTF.

The chain carries TRBV11-2 and TRBJ2-7, with unresolved D. The V end lost 3 bases, the J end lost 3 bases, and 9 bases lay between the germline ends. This CDR3 comprises 13 residues. CDR1 and CDR2 (germline): SGHAT, FQNNGV. Here the CDR3 reads CASSFGSDYEQYF. CDR3 DNA sequence: TGTGCCAGCAGCTTTGGAAGCGACTACGAGCAGTACTTC.

The chain combines TRBV5-1 with TRBJ1-2; the D gene is possibly TRBD1 (5 bases). Trimming left V 4 bases short and J 3 bases short, with 16 bases between. This CDR3 is 15 amino acids long. CDR1 and CDR2 from the germline V gene are SGHRS and YFSETQ. CDR3 coding DNA: TGCGCCAGCAGCCAAGGAGAGGGAGGGGACTATGGCTACACCTTC. Translation gives CASSQGEGGDYGYTF.

The chain has TRBV21-1 and TRBJ1-1; TRBD1, the D gene given by the table, was not confirmed from the DNA. TRBV21-1 is a pseudogene. The CDR3 contains 12 residues. Written as DNA, the CDR3 is TGTGCCAGCAGCAACCAGAACACTGAAGCTTTCTTT. Translated, it gives CASSNQNTEAFF.

This clone was seen once. CDR3 coding DNA: TGTGCCAGCAGCCTTAGCGGGAGTCCGGGGAATGAGCAGTTCTTC. Amino acid sequence: CASSLSGSPGNEQFF. This rearrangement joins TRBV28 to TRBJ2-1, with 9 nucleotides matching TRBD2. Looked up from germline, CDR1 is MDHEN and CDR2 is SYDVKM. CDR3 size: 15 residues. V gave up 6 bases and J gave up 7 bases; unmatched junction bases: 10.

On this clone: The sample has other DNA sequences that encode this CDR3 too. The chain has TRBV29-1 and TRBJ1-3; no clear D gene. Germline CDR1 and CDR2: SQVTM and ANQGSEA. The V and J ends lost 4 bases and 0 bases respectively, with 10 bases between them. The CDR3 contains 14 residues. The CDR3 region is CSVGTGNSGNTIYF. The CDR3 DNA follows: TGCAGCGTTGGGACGGGGAACTCTGGAAACACCATATATTTT.